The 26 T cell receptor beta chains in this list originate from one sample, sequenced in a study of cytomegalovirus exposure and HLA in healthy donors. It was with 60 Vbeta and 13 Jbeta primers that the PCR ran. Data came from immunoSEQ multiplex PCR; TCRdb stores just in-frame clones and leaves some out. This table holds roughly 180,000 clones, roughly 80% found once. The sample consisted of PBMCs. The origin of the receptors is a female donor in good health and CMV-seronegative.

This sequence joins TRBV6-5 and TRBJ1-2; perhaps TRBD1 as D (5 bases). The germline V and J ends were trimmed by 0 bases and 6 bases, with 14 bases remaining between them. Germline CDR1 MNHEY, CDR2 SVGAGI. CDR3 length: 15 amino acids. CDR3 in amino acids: CASSYSSHQGNGYTF. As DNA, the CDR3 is TGTGCCAGCAGTTACTCCTCCCATCAGGGTAATGGCTACACCTTC.

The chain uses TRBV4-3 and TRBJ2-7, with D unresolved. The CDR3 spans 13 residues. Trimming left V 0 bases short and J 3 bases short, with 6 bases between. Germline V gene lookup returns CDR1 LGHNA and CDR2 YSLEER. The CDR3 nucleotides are TGCGCCAGCAGCCAAGATAGAGACTACGAGCAGTACTTC. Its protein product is CASSQDRDYEQYF.

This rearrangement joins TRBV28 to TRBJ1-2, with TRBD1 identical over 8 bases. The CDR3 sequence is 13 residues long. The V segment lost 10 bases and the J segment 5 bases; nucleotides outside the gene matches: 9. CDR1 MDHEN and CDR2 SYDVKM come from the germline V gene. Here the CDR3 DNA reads TGTGCCACCTCCGACAGGGGTCCTTATGGCTACACCTTC. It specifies CATSDRGPYGYTF.

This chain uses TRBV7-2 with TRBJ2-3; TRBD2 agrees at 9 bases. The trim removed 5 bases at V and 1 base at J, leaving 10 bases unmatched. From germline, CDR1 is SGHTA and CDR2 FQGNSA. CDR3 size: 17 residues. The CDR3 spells CASSPRGLAGGTDTQYF. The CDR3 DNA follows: TGTGCCAGCAGCCCCCGAGGTTTAGCGGGGGGCACAGATACGCAGTATTTT.

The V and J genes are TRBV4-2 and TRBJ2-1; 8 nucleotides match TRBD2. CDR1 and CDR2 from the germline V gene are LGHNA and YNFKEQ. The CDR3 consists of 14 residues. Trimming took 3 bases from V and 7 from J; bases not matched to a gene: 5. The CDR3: CASSQAGGGNEQFF. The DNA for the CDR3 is TGTGCCAGCAGCCAGGCCGGGGGGGGGAATGAGCAGTTCTTC.

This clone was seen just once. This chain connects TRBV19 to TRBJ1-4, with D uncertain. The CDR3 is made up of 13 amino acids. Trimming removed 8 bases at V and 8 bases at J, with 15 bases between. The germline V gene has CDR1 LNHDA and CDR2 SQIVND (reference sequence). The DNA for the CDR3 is TGTGCCAGTTCTCCCGCCCGGGGAGAAAAACTGTTTTTT. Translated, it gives CASSPARGEKLFF.

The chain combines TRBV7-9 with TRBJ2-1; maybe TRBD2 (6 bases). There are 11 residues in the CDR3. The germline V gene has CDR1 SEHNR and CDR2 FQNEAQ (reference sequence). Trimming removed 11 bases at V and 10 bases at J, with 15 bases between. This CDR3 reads CAVSSVTEQFF. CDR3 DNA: TGTGCCGTCTCTAGCGTAACCGAGCAGTTCTTC.

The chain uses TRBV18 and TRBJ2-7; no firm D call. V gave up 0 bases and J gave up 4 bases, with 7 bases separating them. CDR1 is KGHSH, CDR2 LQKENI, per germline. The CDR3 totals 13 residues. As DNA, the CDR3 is TGTGCCAGCTCACCACCGAGCCTATACGAGCAGTACTTC. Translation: CASSPPSLYEQYF.

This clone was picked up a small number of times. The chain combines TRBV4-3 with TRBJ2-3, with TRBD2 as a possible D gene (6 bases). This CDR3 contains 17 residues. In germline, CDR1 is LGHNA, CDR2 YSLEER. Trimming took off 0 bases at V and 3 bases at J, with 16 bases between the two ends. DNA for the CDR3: TGCGCCAGCAGCCAAGATGGGCCTGGCGGGGCTACAGATACGCAGTATTTT. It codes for CASSQDGPGGATDTQYF.

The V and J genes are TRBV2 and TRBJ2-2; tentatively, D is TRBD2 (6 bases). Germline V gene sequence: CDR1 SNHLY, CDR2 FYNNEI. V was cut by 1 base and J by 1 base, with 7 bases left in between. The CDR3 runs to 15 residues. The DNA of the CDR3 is TGTGCCAGCAGTGAAGTAGCGGTGAACACCGGGGAGCTGTTTTTT. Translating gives CASSEVAVNTGELFF.

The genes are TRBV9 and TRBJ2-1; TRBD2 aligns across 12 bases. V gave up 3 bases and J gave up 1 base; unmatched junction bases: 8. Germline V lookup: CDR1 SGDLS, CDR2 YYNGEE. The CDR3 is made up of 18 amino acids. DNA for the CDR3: TGTGCCAGCAGCGGACCACTAGCGGGGGGCTCTTCCTACAATGAGCAGTTCTTC. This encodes CASSGPLAGGSSYNEQFF.

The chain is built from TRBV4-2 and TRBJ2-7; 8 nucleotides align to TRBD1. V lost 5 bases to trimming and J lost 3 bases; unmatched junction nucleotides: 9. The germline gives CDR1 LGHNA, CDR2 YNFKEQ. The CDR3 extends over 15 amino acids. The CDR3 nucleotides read TGTGCCAGCAGCGAGGGGACAGGATATTTCTACGAGCAGTACTTC. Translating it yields CASSEGTGYFYEQYF.

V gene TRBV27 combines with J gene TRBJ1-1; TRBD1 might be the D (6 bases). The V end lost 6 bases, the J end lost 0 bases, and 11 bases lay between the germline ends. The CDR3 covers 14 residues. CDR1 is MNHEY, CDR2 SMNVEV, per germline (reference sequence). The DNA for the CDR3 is TGTGCCAGCAGCACAGGGTTTATGAACACTGAAGCTTTCTTT. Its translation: CASSTGFMNTEAFF.

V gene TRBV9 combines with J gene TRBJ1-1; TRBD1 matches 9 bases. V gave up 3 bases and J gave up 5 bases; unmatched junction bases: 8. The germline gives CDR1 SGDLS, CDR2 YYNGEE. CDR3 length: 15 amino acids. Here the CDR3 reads CASSAAGQGRTEAFF. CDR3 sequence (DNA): TGTGCCAGCAGCGCCGCCGGACAGGGGCGGACTGAAGCTTTCTTT.

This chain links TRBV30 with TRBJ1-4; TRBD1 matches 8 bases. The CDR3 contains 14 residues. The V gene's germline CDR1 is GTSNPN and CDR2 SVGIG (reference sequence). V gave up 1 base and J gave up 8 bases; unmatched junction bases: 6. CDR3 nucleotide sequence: TGTGCCTGGAGTGAAGGGACAGGAGGCGAAAAACTGTTTTTT. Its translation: CAWSEGTGGEKLFF.

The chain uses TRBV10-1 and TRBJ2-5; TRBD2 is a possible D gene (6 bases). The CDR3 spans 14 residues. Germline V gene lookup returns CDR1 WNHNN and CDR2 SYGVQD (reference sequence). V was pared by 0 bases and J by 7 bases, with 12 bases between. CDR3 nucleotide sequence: TGCGCCAGCAGTGAGTCGAGTGGGGGAGGGACCCAGTACTTC. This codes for CASSESSGGGTQYF.

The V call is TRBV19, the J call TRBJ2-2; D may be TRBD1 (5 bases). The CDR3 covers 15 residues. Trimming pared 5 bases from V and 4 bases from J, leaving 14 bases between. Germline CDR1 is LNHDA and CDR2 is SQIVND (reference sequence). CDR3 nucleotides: TGTGCCAGTAGTCGGCAGGGAAGGGCCACCGGGGAGCTGTTTTTT. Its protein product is CASSRQGRATGELFF.

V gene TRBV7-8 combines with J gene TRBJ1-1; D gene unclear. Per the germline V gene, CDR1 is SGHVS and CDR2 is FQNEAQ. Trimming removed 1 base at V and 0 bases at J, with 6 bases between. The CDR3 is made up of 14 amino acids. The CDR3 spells CASSLGWLNTEAFF. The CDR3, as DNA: TGTGCCAGCAGCTTAGGGTGGCTGAACACTGAAGCTTTCTTT.

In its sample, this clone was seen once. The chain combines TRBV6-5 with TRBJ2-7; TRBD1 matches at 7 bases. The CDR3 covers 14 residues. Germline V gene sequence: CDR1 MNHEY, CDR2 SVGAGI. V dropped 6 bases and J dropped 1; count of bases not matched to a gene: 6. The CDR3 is CASRPGGKSYEQYF. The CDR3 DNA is TGTGCCAGCAGGCCAGGGGGAAAGTCCTACGAGCAGTACTTC.

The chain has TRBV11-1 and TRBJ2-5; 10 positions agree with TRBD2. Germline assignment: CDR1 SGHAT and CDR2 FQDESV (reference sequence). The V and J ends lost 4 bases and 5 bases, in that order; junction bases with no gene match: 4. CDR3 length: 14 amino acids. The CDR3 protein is CASSSGGLAETQYF. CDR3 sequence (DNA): TGTGCCAGCAGCTCCGGGGGACTAGCGGAGACCCAGTACTTC. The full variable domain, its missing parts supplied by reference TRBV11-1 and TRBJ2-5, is EAEVAQSPRYKITEKSQAVAFWCDPISGHATLYWYRQILGQGPELLVQFQDESVVDDSQLPKDRFSAERLKGVDSTLKIQPAELGDSAMYLCASSSGGLAETQYFGPGTRLLVL.

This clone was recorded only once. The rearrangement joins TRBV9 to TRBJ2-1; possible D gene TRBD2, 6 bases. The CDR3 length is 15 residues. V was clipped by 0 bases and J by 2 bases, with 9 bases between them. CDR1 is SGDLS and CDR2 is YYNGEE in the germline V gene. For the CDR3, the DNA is TGTGCCAGCAGCGTAGGCGGGAACGCCTACAATGAGCAGTTCTTC. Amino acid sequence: CASSVGGNAYNEQFF.

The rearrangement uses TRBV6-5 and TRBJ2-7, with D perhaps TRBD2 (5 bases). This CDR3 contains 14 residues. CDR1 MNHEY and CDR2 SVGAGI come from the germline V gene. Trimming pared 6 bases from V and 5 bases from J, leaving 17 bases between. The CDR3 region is CASRYAGARNEQYF. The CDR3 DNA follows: TGTGCCAGCAGATACGCGGGTGCCAGGAACGAGCAGTACTTC.

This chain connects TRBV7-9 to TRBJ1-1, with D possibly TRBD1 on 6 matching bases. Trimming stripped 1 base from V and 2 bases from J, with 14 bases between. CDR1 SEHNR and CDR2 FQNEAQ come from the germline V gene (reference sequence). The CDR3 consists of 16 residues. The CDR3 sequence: CASSLGRMTGNTEAFF. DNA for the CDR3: TGTGCCAGCAGCTTAGGACGAATGACAGGTAACACTGAAGCTTTCTTT.

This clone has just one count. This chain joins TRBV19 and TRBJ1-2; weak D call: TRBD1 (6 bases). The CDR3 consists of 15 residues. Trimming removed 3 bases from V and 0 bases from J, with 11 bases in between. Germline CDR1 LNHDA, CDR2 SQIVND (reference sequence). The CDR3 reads CASSIIAGANYGYTF. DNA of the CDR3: TGTGCCAGTAGTATTATCGCAGGGGCTAACTATGGCTACACCTTC.

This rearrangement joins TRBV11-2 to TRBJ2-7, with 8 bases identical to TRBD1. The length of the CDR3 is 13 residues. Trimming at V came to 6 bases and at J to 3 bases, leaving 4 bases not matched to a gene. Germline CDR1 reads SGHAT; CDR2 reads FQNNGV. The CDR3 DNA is TGTGCCAGCAGTACCGGGACAGGCTACGAGCAGTACTTC. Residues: CASSTGTGYEQYF.

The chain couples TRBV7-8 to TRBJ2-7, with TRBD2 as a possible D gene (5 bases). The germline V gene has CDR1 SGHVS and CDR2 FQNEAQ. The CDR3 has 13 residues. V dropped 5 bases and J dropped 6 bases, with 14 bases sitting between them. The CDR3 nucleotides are TGTGCCAGCAGCCCCCGAGGGATAGGCGAGCAGTACTTC. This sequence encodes CASSPRGIGEQYF.